This is a list of T cell receptor beta chains from one sample in a study of T cell changes during pregnancy in multiple sclerosis. Clones were sequenced by immunoSEQ multiplex PCR, and TCRdb holds only the in-frame ones, with some missing. The data show around 25,000 clones, around nine tenths seen once. Sequenced here: CD8+ T cells from peripheral blood mononuclear cells, sampled in the third trimester of pregnancy. All receptors come from a female donor in good health, enrolled as a control in a pregnancy study. Both conserved end residues are part of each CDR3. D genes are given only for firm matches. For some rows the clone size is stated as once, few or many, or as a class when expanded; others skip it.

d_gene | j_gene | abundance | v_gene | CDR3nt | CDR3aa
. | TRBJ2-7 | . | TRBV6-1 | TGTGCCACCTTGACCGGGACAAATTCCTACGAGCAGTACTTC | CATLTGTNSYEQYF
. | TRBJ1-5 | . | TRBV6-4 | TGTGCCAGCAGTGGCCACTATCAGCCCCAGCATTTT | CASSGHYQPQHF
. | TRBJ2-7 | . | TRBV21-1 | TGTGCCAGCAGCAAAGTTTGGGGGGTACGGTACGAGCAGTACTTC | CASSKVWGVRYEQYF
TRBD1 | TRBJ1-2 | . | TRBV6-1 | TGTGCCAGCAGTGTGTTAGGACAGGCCGACGGCTACACCTTC | CASSVLGQADGYTF
. | TRBJ2-7 | . | TRBV4-1 | TGCGCCAGCAGCCAGCCAGGGCCCTACGAGCAGTACTTC | CASSQPGPYEQYF
TRBD2 | TRBJ2-7 | . | TRBV28 | TGTGCCAGCAGTTGGCTGACTAGCGGACCGTCCTACGAGCAGTACTTC | CASSWLTSGPSYEQYF
TRBD2 | TRBJ2-3 | once | TRBV7-2 | TGTGCCAGCAGCTTAGATAGCGGGAGTACGCAGTATTTT | CASSLDSGSTQYF
. | TRBJ1-1 | . | TRBV15 | TGTGCCACCAGCATCGAGCGGGACACTGAAGCTTTCTTT | CATSIERDTEAFF
. | TRBJ2-7 | . | TRBV29-1 | TGCAGCGCCCATAGTAAGGGGGAGTACTCCTACGAGCAGTACTTC | CSAHSKGEYSYEQYF
TRBD2 | TRBJ2-1 | . | TRBV2 | TGTGCCAGCAGTGGCGGACTAGCGGACTCCTACAATGAGCAGTTCTTC | CASSGGLADSYNEQFF
. | TRBJ2-3 | . | TRBV11-3 | TGTGCCAGCAGCGCCGGAGGGGCAGATACGCAGTATTTT | CASSAGGADTQYF
. | TRBJ1-2 | . | TRBV7-2 | TGTGCCAGCAGCTTCCCCCTTTTAAACTATGGCTACACCTTC | CASSFPLLNYGYTF
TRBD2 | TRBJ2-1 | . | TRBV6-4 | TGTGCCAGCAGTGATGGCGGGGGGGAACCCTACAATGAGCAGTTCTTC | CASSDGGGEPYNEQFF
. | TRBJ1-1 | . | TRBV29-1 | TGCAGCGTTGACGCGATGAACACTGAAGCTTTCTTT | CSVDAMNTEAFF
TRBD1 | TRBJ2-7 | . | TRBV7-9 | TGTGCCAGCAGCCCACGGGACAGAACCTACGAGCAGTACTTC | CASSPRDRTYEQYF
. | TRBJ1-2 | . | TRBV5-4 | TGTGCCAGCAGCTTGGGGGGAGACTATGGCTACACCTTC | CASSLGGDYGYTF
. | TRBJ1-1 | few | TRBV30 | TGTGCCTGGGGCGGACATGATCAAGTAGCTTTCTTT | CAWGGHDQVAFF
TRBD2 | TRBJ2-1 | . | TRBV15 | TGTGCCACCAGCAGGACCATGTTAGCGGGGGGCCGGGATGAGCAGTTCTTC | CATSRTMLAGGRDEQFF
TRBD2 | TRBJ2-1 | . | TRBV6-4 | TGTGCCAGCAGTGGTGACCTAGCGGGAGTGGATGAGCAGTTCTTC | CASSGDLAGVDEQFF
. | TRBJ1-1 | . | TRBV27 | TGTGCCAGCAGTGGACAGCCGAACACTGAAGCTTTCTTT | CASSGQPNTEAFF
TRBD2 | TRBJ2-5 | . | TRBV14 | TGTGCCAGCAGCCAACCGGGTCTAGCGGGAGAGACCCAGTACTTC | CASSQPGLAGETQYF
. | TRBJ1-2 | . | TRBV11-2 | TGTGCCAGCAGCTCGAACAGGTCCTGGGGCTACACCTTC | CASSSNRSWGYTF
TRBD2 | TRBJ2-5 | . | TRBV9 | TGTGCCAGCAGCGTAGTGGGGGTAGCGGGAGGTCCCCAAGAGACCCAGTACTTC | CASSVVGVAGGPQETQYF
TRBD2 | TRBJ2-1 | . | TRBV14 | TGTGCCAGCAGCTATCGGGGACTACCACCGGACAATGAGCAGTTCTTC | CASSYRGLPPDNEQFF
. | TRBJ1-1 | few | TRBV27 | TGTGCCAGCAGTTTACTCGGAGACACTGAAGCTTTCTTT | CASSLLGDTEAFF
TRBD1 | TRBJ1-2 | . | TRBV5-6 | TGTGCCAGCAGCTTGCGGGGACAGACCCATTATGGCTACACCTTC | CASSLRGQTHYGYTF
TRBD2 | TRBJ2-5 | once | TRBV7-9 | TGTGCCAGCAGCGCGACTAGCGGGGGGGAGGAGACCCAGTACTTC | CASSATSGGEETQYF
TRBD1 | TRBJ1-4 | . | TRBV5-3 | TGTGCCAGAAGCTTGAGACAGGGGATGGGTGAAAAACTGTTTTTT | CARSLRQGMGEKLFF
TRBD2 | TRBJ2-1 | . | TRBV28 | TGTGCCAGCAGCCCACCGGGACTAGTAAGGGATGAGCAGTTCTTC | CASSPPGLVRDEQFF
. | TRBJ1-1 | . | TRBV10-3 | TGTGCCATCAGTGAGTCGTTCGGGGCTTTCTTT | CAISESFGAFF
. | TRBJ2-1 | . | TRBV27 | TGTGCCAGCACCCCCCTAGCGAGCTCCTACAATGAGCAGTTCTTC | CASTPLASSYNEQFF